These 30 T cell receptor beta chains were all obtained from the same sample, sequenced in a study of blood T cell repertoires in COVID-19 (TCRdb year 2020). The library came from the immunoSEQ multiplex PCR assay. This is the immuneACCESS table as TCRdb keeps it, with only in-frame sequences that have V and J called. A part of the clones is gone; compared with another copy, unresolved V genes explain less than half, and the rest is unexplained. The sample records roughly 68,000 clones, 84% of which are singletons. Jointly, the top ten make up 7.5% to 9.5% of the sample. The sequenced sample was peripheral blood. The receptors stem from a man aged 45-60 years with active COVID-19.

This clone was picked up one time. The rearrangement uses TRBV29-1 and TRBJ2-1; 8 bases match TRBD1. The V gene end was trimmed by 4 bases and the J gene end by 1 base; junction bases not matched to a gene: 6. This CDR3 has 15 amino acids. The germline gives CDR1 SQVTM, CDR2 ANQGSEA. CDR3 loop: CSVGQGAGSYNEQFF. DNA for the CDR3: TGCAGCGTTGGTCAGGGGGCTGGGTCCTACAATGAGCAGTTCTTC.

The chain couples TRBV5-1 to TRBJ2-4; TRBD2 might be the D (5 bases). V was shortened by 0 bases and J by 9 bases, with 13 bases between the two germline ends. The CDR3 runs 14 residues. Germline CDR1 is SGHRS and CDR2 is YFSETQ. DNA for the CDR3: TGCGCCAGCAGCTTGGACGGAGGTGGTGTCATTCAGTACTTC. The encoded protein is CASSLDGGGVIQYF.

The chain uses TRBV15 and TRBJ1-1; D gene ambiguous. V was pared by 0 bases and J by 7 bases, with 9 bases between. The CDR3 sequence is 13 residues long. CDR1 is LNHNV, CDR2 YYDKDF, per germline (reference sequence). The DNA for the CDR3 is TGTGCCACCAGCAGAGATGCGCAATATGAAGCTTTCTTT. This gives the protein CATSRDAQYEAFF.

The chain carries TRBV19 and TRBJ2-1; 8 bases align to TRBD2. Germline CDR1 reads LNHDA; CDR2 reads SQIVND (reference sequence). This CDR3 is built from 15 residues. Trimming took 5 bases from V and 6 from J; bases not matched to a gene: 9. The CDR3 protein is CASSPEGTRSNEQFF. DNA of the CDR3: TGTGCCAGTAGTCCCGAAGGGACTAGATCCAATGAGCAGTTCTTC.

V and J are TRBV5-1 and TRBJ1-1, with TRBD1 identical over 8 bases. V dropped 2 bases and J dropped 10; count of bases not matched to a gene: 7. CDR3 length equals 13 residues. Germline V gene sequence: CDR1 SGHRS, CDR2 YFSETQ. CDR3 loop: CASSLETGVRAFF. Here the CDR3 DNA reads TGCGCCAGCAGCTTAGAGACAGGGGTTCGAGCTTTCTTT.

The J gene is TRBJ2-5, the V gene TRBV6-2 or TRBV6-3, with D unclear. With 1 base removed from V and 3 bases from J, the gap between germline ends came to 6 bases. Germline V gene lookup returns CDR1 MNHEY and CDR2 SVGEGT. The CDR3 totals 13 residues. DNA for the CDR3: TGTGCCAGCAGTTACTGGGCAGAAGAGACCCAGTACTTC. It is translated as CASSYWAEETQYF.

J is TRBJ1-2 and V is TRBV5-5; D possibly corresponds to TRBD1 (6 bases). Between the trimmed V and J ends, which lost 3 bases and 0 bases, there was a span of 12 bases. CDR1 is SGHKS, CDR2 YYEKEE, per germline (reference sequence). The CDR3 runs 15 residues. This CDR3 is CASSSGQLANYGYTF. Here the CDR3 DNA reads TGTGCCAGCAGCTCGGGACAACTAGCTAACTATGGCTACACCTTC. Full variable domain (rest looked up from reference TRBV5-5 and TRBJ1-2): DAGVTQSPTHLIKTRGQQVTLRCSPISGHKSVSWYQQVLGQGPQFIFQYYEKEERGRGNFPDRFSARQFPNYSSELNVNALLLGDSALYLCASSSGQLANYGYTFGSGTRLTVV.

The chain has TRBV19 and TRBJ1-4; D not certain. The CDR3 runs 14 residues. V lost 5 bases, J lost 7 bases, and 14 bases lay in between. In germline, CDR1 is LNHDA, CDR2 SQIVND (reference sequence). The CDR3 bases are TGTGCCAGTAGTCTGACTGATTCGGGTGAAAAACTGTTTTTT. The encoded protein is CASSLTDSGEKLFF. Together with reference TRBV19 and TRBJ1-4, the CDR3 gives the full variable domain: DGGITQSPKYLFRKEGQNVTLSCEQNLNHDAMYWYRQDPGQGLRLIYYSQIVNDFQKGDIAEGYSVSREKKESFPLTVTSAQKNPTAFYLCASSLTDSGEKLFFGSGTQLSVL.

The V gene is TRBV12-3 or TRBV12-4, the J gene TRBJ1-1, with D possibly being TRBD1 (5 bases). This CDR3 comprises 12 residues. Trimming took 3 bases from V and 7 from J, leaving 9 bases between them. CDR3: CASSFYQGEAFF. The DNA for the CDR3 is TGTGCCAGCAGTTTCTATCAGGGTGAAGCTTTCTTT.

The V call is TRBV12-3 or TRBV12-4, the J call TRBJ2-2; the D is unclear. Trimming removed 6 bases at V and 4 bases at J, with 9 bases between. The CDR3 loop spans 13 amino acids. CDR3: CASSPSLTGELFF. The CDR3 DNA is TGTGCCAGCAGCCCCTCACTCACCGGGGAGCTGTTTTTT.

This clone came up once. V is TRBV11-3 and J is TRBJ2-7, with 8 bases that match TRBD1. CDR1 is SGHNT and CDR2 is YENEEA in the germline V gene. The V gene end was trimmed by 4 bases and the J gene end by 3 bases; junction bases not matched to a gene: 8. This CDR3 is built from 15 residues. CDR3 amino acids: CASSSGQGEFYEQYF. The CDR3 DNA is TGTGCCAGCAGCTCTGGACAGGGAGAGTTCTACGAGCAGTACTTC.

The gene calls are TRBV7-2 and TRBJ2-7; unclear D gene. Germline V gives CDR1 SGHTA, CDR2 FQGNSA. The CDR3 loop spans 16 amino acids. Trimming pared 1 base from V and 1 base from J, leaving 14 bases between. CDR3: CASSLVLMARSYEQYF. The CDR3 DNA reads TGTGCCAGCAGCTTAGTATTAATGGCCCGTTCCTACGAGCAGTACTTC.

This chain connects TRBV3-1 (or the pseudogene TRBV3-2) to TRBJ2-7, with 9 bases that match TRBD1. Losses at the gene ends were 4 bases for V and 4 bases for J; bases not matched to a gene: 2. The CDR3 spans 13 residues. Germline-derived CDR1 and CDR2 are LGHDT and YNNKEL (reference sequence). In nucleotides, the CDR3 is TGTGCCAGCAGCCGCGGACAGGGGTACGAGCAGTACTTC. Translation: CASSRGQGYEQYF.

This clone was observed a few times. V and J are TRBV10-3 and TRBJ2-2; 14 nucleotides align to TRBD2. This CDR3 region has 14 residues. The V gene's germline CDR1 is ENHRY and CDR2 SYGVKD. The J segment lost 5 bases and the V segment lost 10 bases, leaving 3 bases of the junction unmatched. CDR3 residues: CARLAGGSTGELFF. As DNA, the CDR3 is TGTGCCAGACTAGCGGGAGGGAGTACCGGGGAGCTGTTTTTT.

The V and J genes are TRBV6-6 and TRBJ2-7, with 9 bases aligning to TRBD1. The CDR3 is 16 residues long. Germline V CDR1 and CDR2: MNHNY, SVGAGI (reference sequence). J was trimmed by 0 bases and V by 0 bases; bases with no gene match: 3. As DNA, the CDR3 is TGTGCCAGCAGTTACTCCGGGACAGGGCACTCCTACGAGCAGTACTTC. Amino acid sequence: CASSYSGTGHSYEQYF.

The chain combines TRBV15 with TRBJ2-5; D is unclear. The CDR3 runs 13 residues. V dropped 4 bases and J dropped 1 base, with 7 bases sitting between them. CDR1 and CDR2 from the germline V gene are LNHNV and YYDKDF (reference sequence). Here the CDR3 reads CATSIIPQETQYF. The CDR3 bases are TGTGCCACCAGCATCATCCCCCAAGAGACCCAGTACTTC.

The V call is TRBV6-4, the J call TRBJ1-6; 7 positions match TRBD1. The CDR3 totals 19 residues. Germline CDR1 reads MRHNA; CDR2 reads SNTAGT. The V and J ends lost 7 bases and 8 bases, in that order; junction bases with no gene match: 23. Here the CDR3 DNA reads TGTGCCAGCATCCGGCCACCGACTCGACAGGGCGGTTGGGATTCACCCCTCCACTTT. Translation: CASIRPPTRQGGWDSPLHF.

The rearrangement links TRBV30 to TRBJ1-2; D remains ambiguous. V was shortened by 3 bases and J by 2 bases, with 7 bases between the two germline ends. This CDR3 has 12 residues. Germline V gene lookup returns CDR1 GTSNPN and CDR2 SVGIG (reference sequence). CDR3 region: CAWSSRNYGYTF. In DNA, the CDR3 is TGTGCCTGGAGCTCCCGGAACTATGGCTACACCTTC.

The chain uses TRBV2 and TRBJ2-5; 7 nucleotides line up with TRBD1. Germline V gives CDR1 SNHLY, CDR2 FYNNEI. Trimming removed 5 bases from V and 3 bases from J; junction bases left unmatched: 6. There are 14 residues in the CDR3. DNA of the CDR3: TGTGCCAGCAGTCTTAACAGGGGAGAAGAGACCCAGTACTTC. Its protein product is CASSLNRGEETQYF.

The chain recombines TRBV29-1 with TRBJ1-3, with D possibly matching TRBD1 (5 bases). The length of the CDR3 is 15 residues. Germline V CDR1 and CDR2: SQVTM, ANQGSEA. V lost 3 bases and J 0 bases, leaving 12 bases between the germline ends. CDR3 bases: TGCAGCGTTGATCAGGGCACTAACTCTGGAAACACCATATATTTT. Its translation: CSVDQGTNSGNTIYF.

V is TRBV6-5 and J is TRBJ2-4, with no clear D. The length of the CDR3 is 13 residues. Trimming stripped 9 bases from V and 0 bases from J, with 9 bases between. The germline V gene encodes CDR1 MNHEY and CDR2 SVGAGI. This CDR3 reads CASYILAKNIQYF. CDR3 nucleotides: TGTGCCAGTTATATACTAGCCAAAAACATTCAGTACTTC.

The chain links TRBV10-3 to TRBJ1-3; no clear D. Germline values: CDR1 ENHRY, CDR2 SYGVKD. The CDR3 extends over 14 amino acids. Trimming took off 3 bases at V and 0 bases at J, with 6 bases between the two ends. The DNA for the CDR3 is TGTGCCATCAGTGACAGTCACTCTGGAAACACCATATATTTT. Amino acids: CAISDSHSGNTIYF.

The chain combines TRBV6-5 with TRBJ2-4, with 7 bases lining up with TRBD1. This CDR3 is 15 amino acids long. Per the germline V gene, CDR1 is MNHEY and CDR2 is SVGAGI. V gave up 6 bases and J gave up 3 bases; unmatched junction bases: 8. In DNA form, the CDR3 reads TGTGCCAGCAGGAAAGCGACAGGGCGCAAAAACATTCAGTACTTC. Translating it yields CASRKATGRKNIQYF.

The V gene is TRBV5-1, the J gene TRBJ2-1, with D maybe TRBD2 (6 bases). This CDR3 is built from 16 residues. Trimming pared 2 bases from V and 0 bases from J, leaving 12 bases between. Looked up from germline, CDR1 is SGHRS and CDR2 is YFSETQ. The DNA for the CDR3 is TGCGCCAGCAGCTTTAGCGGACTTAGCTCCTACAATGAGCAGTTCTTC. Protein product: CASSFSGLSSYNEQFF.

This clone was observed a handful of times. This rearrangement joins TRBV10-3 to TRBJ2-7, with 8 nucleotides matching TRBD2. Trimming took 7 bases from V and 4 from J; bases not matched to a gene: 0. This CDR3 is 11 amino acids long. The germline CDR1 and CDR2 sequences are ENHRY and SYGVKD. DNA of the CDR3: TGTGCCATCACTAGCGGGTACGAGCAGTACTTC. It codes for CAITSGYEQYF.

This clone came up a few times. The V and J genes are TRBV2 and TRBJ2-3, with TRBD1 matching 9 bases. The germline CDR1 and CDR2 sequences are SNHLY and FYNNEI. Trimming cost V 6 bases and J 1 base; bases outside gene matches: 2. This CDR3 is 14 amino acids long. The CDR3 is CASSRDRGTDTQYF. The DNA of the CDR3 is TGTGCCAGCAGCCGGGACAGGGGCACAGATACGCAGTATTTT.

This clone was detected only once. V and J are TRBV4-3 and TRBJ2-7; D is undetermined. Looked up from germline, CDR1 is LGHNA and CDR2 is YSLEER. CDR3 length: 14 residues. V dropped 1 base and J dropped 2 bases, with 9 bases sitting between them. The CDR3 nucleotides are TGCGCCAGCAGCCAAGCCGTCACTGCCTACGAGCAGTACTTC. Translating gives CASSQAVTAYEQYF.

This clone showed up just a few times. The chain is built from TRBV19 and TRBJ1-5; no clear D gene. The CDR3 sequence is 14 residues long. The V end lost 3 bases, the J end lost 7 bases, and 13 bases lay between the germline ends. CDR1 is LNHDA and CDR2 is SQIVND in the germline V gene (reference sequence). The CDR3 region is CASSIRGPGQPQHF. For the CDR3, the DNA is TGTGCCAGTAGTATTAGAGGGCCGGGGCAGCCCCAGCATTTT.

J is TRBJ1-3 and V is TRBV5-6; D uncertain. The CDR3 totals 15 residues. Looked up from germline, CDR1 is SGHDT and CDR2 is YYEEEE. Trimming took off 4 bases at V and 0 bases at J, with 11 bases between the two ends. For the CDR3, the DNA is TGTGCCAGCAGCCCCCCAGTCAACTCTGGAAACACCATATATTTT. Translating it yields CASSPPVNSGNTIYF.

The CDR3 region has the DNA TGTGCCAGCAGTGAAGGAGGATGGGGCTACACCTTC. Protein sequence: CASSEGGWGYTF. The V and J genes are TRBV6-1 and TRBJ1-2, with no clear D. V was trimmed by 1 base and J by 8 bases, leaving 8 bases between them. The CDR3 is 12 residues long. CDR1 is MNHNS and CDR2 is SASEGT in the germline V gene.